This is a list of T cell receptor beta chains from one sample in a study of T cell responses to AZD1222 COVID-19 vaccine. Assay used: immunoSEQ multiplex PCR; TCRdb lists only in-frame clones, some missing. The sample carries about 180,000 clones, roughly 88% recorded once. Sequencing used peripheral blood, obtained on day 0 of AZD1222 vaccination. The receptors stem from an adult in good health. The CDR3 runs from the conserved cysteine through the conserved F or W. D genes are given only for firm matches. Clone sizes are given selectively: once, few, many, or a class where the clone is expanded.

J gene: TRBJ2-1
D gene: NA
clone size: NA
V gene: TRBV7-2
CDR3 protein: CASSFSPDRNNEQFF
CDR3 DNA: TGTGCCAGCAGTTTCAGTCCTGACAGGAACAATGAGCAGTTCTTC

J gene: TRBJ1-1
D gene: TRBD1
clone size: NA
V gene: TRBV6-1
CDR3 protein: CASSESGTALEAFF
CDR3 DNA: TGTGCCAGCAGTGAATCCGGGACAGCCCTTGAAGCTTTCTTT

J gene: TRBJ2-1
D gene: NA
clone size: few
V gene: TRBV19
CDR3 protein: CASRYRNEQFF
CDR3 DNA: TGTGCCAGTCGTTATCGCAATGAGCAGTTCTTC

J gene: TRBJ1-4
D gene: NA
clone size: once
V gene: TRBV5-4
CDR3 protein: CASSAEPADEKLFF
CDR3 DNA: TGTGCCAGCAGCGCCGAACCGGCCGATGAAAAACTGTTTTTT

J gene: TRBJ1-5
D gene: NA
clone size: NA
V gene: TRBV19
CDR3 protein: CASSVHSNQPQHF
CDR3 DNA: TGTGCCAGTAGTGTACACAGCAATCAGCCCCAGCATTTT

J gene: TRBJ2-7
D gene: TRBD2
clone size: NA
V gene: TRBV28
CDR3 protein: CASSFPGGSKNEQYF
CDR3 DNA: TGTGCCAGCAGTTTCCCCGGCGGGAGTAAGAACGAGCAGTACTTC

J gene: TRBJ2-1
D gene: NA
clone size: NA
V gene: TRBV6-5
CDR3 protein: CASSQNNEQFF
CDR3 DNA: TGTGCCAGCAGTCAAAACAATGAGCAGTTCTTC

J gene: TRBJ2-5
D gene: NA
clone size: once
V gene: TRBV7-3
CDR3 protein: CASSLNGGLETQYF
CDR3 DNA: TGTGCCAGCAGCTTGAACGGGGGGCTAGAGACCCAGTACTTC

J gene: TRBJ1-5
D gene: NA
clone size: NA
V gene: TRBV5-5
CDR3 protein: CASSFSGANNQPQHF
CDR3 DNA: TGTGCCAGCAGCTTTTCGGGGGCGAACAATCAGCCCCAGCATTTT

J gene: TRBJ1-4
D gene: NA
clone size: NA
V gene: TRBV4-1
CDR3 protein: CASSQDRGEKLFF
CDR3 DNA: TGCGCCAGCAGCCAAGACCGTGGTGAAAAACTGTTTTTT

J gene: TRBJ1-1
D gene: NA
clone size: NA
V gene: TRBV12-5
CDR3 protein: CASANSGGTEAFF
CDR3 DNA: TGTGCTAGTGCCAATTCCGGTGGGACTGAAGCTTTCTTT

J gene: TRBJ2-1
D gene: NA
clone size: once
V gene: TRBV25-1
CDR3 protein: CASSEGGISYNEQFF
CDR3 DNA: TGTGCCAGCAGTGAAGGGGGAATTAGCTACAATGAGCAGTTCTTC

J gene: TRBJ1-5
D gene: NA
clone size: NA
V gene: TRBV19
CDR3 protein: CASTRGRYSNQPQHF
CDR3 DNA: TGTGCCAGTACTCGGGGACGCTATAGCAATCAGCCCCAGCATTTT

J gene: TRBJ2-7
D gene: TRBD1
clone size: NA
V gene: TRBV10-3
CDR3 protein: CAISEQGGASYEQYF
CDR3 DNA: TGTGCCATCAGTGAACAGGGGGGAGCCTCCTACGAGCAGTACTTC

J gene: TRBJ1-6
D gene: NA
clone size: once
V gene: TRBV3-1/TRBV3-2
CDR3 protein: CASSQDMNPRDSPLHF
CDR3 DNA: TGTGCCAGCAGCCAAGATATGAACCCCCGGGATTCACCCCTCCACTTT

J gene: TRBJ2-1
D gene: NA
clone size: NA
V gene: TRBV28
CDR3 protein: CASSLPQWDEQFF
CDR3 DNA: TGTGCCAGCAGTTTGCCCCAGTGGGATGAGCAGTTCTTC

J gene: TRBJ2-2
D gene: NA
clone size: NA
V gene: TRBV13
CDR3 protein: CASSLGARGALTNTGELFF
CDR3 DNA: TGTGCCAGCAGCTTAGGAGCCAGGGGGGCTTTAACGAACACCGGGGAGCTGTTTTTT

J gene: TRBJ2-5
D gene: TRBD2
clone size: NA
V gene: TRBV3-1/TRBV3-2
CDR3 protein: CASSQDPAGVGETQYF
CDR3 DNA: TGTGCCAGCAGCCAAGATCCAGCGGGGGTTGGAGAGACCCAGTACTTC

J gene: TRBJ1-1
D gene: NA
clone size: NA
V gene: TRBV18
CDR3 protein: CASSPQGTNEAFF
CDR3 DNA: TGTGCCAGCTCACCACAGGGAACAAATGAAGCTTTCTTT

J gene: TRBJ2-7
D gene: TRBD1
clone size: NA
V gene: TRBV30
CDR3 protein: CAWRRQTGHEQYF
CDR3 DNA: TGTGCCTGGAGACGACAGACAGGGCACGAGCAGTACTTC

J gene: TRBJ2-3
D gene: TRBD2
clone size: NA
V gene: TRBV5-1
CDR3 protein: CASSPVAWGLAGGLDTQYF
CDR3 DNA: TGCGCCAGCAGCCCAGTGGCCTGGGGACTAGCGGGGGGGCTGGATACGCAGTATTTT

J gene: TRBJ1-5
D gene: NA
clone size: NA
V gene: TRBV15
CDR3 protein: CATSRDPDQPQHF
CDR3 DNA: TGTGCCACCAGCAGAGATCCGGACCAGCCCCAGCATTTT

J gene: TRBJ1-5
D gene: NA
clone size: NA
V gene: TRBV29-1
CDR3 protein: CSVEDAGQNQPQHF
CDR3 DNA: TGCAGCGTTGAGGACGCGGGCCAGAATCAGCCCCAGCATTTT

J gene: TRBJ1-1
D gene: NA
clone size: NA
V gene: TRBV9
CDR3 protein: CASSVATRGEAFF
CDR3 DNA: TGTGCCAGCAGCGTAGCTACGAGGGGGGAAGCTTTCTTT

J gene: TRBJ1-5
D gene: NA
clone size: NA
V gene: TRBV2
CDR3 protein: CASSGLYSNQPQHF
CDR3 DNA: TGTGCCAGCAGTGGACTTTATAGCAATCAGCCCCAGCATTTT

J gene: TRBJ2-2
D gene: TRBD2
clone size: NA
V gene: TRBV7-3
CDR3 protein: CASSGGLAGNTGELFF
CDR3 DNA: TGTGCCAGCAGCGGGGGACTAGCGGGGAACACCGGGGAGCTGTTTTTT

J gene: TRBJ2-1
D gene: TRBD1
clone size: NA
V gene: TRBV28
CDR3 protein: CASSSPRTGSSSYNEQFF
CDR3 DNA: TGTGCCAGCAGTTCCCCCCGGACAGGGTCAAGCTCCTACAATGAGCAGTTCTTC

J gene: TRBJ2-5
D gene: NA
clone size: NA
V gene: TRBV15
CDR3 protein: CATSSRDIQRETQYF
CDR3 DNA: TGTGCCACCAGCAGCCGGGACATCCAAAGAGAGACCCAGTACTTC

J gene: TRBJ2-1
D gene: TRBD1
clone size: NA
V gene: TRBV4-1
CDR3 protein: CASTYRGTGGYEQFF
CDR3 DNA: TGCGCCAGCACTTATAGGGGGACAGGGGGCTATGAGCAGTTCTTC

J gene: TRBJ1-1
D gene: TRBD1
clone size: NA
V gene: TRBV5-1
CDR3 protein: CASSSDRGREAFF
CDR3 DNA: TGCGCCAGCAGCAGCGACAGGGGGCGCGAAGCTTTCTTT

J gene: TRBJ2-7
D gene: TRBD2
clone size: once
V gene: TRBV27
CDR3 protein: CASSLYGGGYEQYF
CDR3 DNA: TGTGCCAGCAGTTTATACGGGGGGGGATACGAGCAGTACTTC

J gene: TRBJ2-7
D gene: NA
clone size: NA
V gene: TRBV7-8
CDR3 protein: CASSSGRNAPYEQYF
CDR3 DNA: TGTGCCAGCAGCTCGGGACGGAATGCCCCCTACGAGCAGTACTTC

J gene: TRBJ2-7
D gene: NA
clone size: once
V gene: TRBV7-9
CDR3 protein: CASSPSAVTYEQYF
CDR3 DNA: TGTGCCAGCAGCCCAAGCGCGGTTACCTACGAGCAGTACTTC

J gene: TRBJ1-4
D gene: NA
clone size: NA
V gene: TRBV21-1
CDR3 protein: CASSKVSRGRKATNEKLFF
CDR3 DNA: TGTGCCAGCAGCAAAGTCAGCAGGGGAAGAAAAGCAACTAATGAAAAACTGTTTTTT

J gene: TRBJ1-2
D gene: NA
clone size: NA
V gene: TRBV24-1
CDR3 protein: CATSDPYKNYGYTF
CDR3 DNA: TGTGCCACCAGTGATCCTTACAAGAACTATGGCTACACCTTC

J gene: TRBJ1-1
D gene: NA
clone size: NA
V gene: TRBV6-2/TRBV6-3
CDR3 protein: CASSSPGEGAFF
CDR3 DNA: TGTGCCAGCAGTTCCCCGGGGGAAGGAGCTTTCTTT

J gene: TRBJ2-5
D gene: TRBD2
clone size: NA
V gene: TRBV7-3
CDR3 protein: CASSPLGLAGTETQYF
CDR3 DNA: TGTGCCAGCAGCCCGCTGGGACTAGCGGGAACAGAGACCCAGTACTTC